Each of the 20 T cell receptor beta chains below was sequenced from the same sample in a study of blood T cell repertoires in COVID-19. Repertoires were generated with immunoSEQ multiplex PCR, while TCRdb's copy carries only in-frame clones and drops some. The sample holds approximately 250,000 clones, almost 85% seen once. Sample: PBMCs or T cells enriched from blood (not recorded which). The receptors here all came from a man aged 35 to 55 who had recovered from COVID-19.

The chain uses TRBV19 and TRBJ1-1; D unclear. The CDR3 sequence is 15 residues long. Germline values: CDR1 LNHDA, CDR2 SQIVND (reference sequence). The V and J ends lost 2 bases and 0 bases respectively, with 10 bases between them. The CDR3 nucleotides are TGTGCCAGTAGTATAATTACAGAAATGAACACTGAAGCTTTCTTT. It codes for CASSIITEMNTEAFF. Looking up the rest from reference TRBV19 and TRBJ1-1 gives the full variable domain: DGGITQSPKYLFRKEGQNVTLSCEQNLNHDAMYWYRQDPGQGLRLIYYSQIVNDFQKGDIAEGYSVSREKKESFPLTVTSAQKNPTAFYLCASSIITEMNTEAFFGQGTRLTVV.

The chain recombines TRBV15 with TRBJ1-5; maybe TRBD1 (5 bases). Trimming pared 3 bases from V and 3 bases from J, leaving 9 bases between. Germline V gene lookup returns CDR1 LNHNV and CDR2 YYDKDF (reference sequence). The CDR3 is 14 residues long. The CDR3 reads CATSSDSFNQPQHF. The CDR3 nucleotides are TGTGCCACCAGCAGTGACAGCTTCAATCAGCCCCAGCATTTT.

The chain carries TRBV6-2 or TRBV6-3 and TRBJ2-7, with TRBD1 as a possible D gene (5 bases). The CDR3 spans 14 residues. The germline V gene encodes CDR1 MNHEY and CDR2 SVGEGT. Trimming removed 3 bases from V and 0 bases from J, with 9 bases in between. The CDR3 DNA follows: TGTGCCAGCAGTTATTTTGGGGCCTCCTACGAGCAGTACTTC. Protein product: CASSYFGASYEQYF.

The V gene is TRBV3-1 (or the pseudogene TRBV3-2), the J gene TRBJ2-7, with 7 bases lining up with TRBD1. CDR3 length: 12 amino acids. Germline lookup yields CDR1 LGHDT and CDR2 YNNKEL (reference sequence). J gave up 9 bases and V 1 base, and 3 bases lay outside the gene matches. CDR3 nucleotides: TGTGCCAGCAGCCAAGCACAGGGGTGGCAGTACTTC. Translated: CASSQAQGWQYF.

This clone came up a few times. This same CDR3 is encoded by further DNA sequences in the sample. The chain joins TRBV5-1 to TRBJ2-2; 12 bases map to TRBD2. Germline V lookup: CDR1 SGHRS, CDR2 YFSETQ. The CDR3 loop spans 16 amino acids. With V trimmed by 0 bases and J by 5 bases, 2 bases remained unmatched. This chain's CDR3 is CASSLAGTSGTGELFF. The CDR3 DNA is TGCGCCAGCAGCTTGGCGGGGACTAGCGGGACCGGGGAGCTGTTTTTT.

The genes are TRBV3-1 (or the pseudogene TRBV3-2) and TRBJ1-1; TRBD1 is a possible D gene (5 bases). The CDR3 totals 15 residues. V was pared by 4 bases and J by 0 bases, with 12 bases between. CDR1 and CDR2 (germline): LGHDT, YNNKEL (reference sequence). DNA for the CDR3: TGTGCCAGCAGCCTTCAGGGACTGATGAACACTGAAGCTTTCTTT. Translating gives CASSLQGLMNTEAFF.

CDR3 DNA sequence: TGTGCCAGCAGTTTAGCCTTCCAAGAGACCCAGTACTTC. Protein product: CASSLAFQETQYF. The rearrangement uses TRBV6-5 and TRBJ2-5, with D unclear. This CDR3 spans 13 amino acids. Germline-derived CDR1 and CDR2 are MNHEY and SVGAGI. V lost 4 bases and J 1 base, leaving 7 bases between the germline ends.

This rearrangement joins TRBV6-5 to TRBJ1-1, with D unclear. The CDR3 contains 13 residues. Looked up from germline, CDR1 is MNHEY and CDR2 is SVGAGI. Deletions cut 10 bases from V and 5 bases from J, with 17 bases between. The CDR3 nucleotides are TGTGCCACTTCGCGGGTCGGGGAAACTGAAGCTTTCTTT. Translation: CATSRVGETEAFF.

This clone has just one count. This chain joins TRBV4-2 and TRBJ2-1; 10 bases line up with TRBD2. Germline V gene lookup returns CDR1 LGHNA and CDR2 YNFKEQ. This CDR3 region has 16 residues. V lost 7 bases and J lost 5; bases outside the gene matches: 11. The CDR3 region is CASNPSGTSVHNEQFF. The CDR3 nucleotides read TGTGCCAGCAACCCTTCCGGGACTAGCGTCCACAATGAGCAGTTCTTC.

V usage is TRBV30 and J usage is TRBJ1-1, with unresolved D. Trimming left V 0 bases short and J 11 bases short, with 16 bases between. The CDR3 extends over 13 amino acids. Germline CDR1 is GTSNPN and CDR2 is SVGIG (reference sequence). The DNA for the CDR3 is TGTGCCTGGAGTGTACTAGGAGAAACGTGGGCTTTCTTT. Encoded protein: CAWSVLGETWAFF.

This clone was counted many times. V is TRBV9 and J is TRBJ1-1; tentatively, D is TRBD1 (6 bases). The germline V gene encodes CDR1 SGDLS and CDR2 YYNGEE. There are 13 residues in the CDR3. The V and J ends lost 3 bases and 8 bases respectively, with 14 bases between them. CDR3: CASSAQTQGEAFF. The CDR3 region has the DNA TGTGCCAGCAGCGCCCAGACGCAGGGGGAAGCTTTCTTT.

The gene calls are TRBV27 and TRBJ2-5; 11 nucleotides line up with TRBD2. This CDR3 comprises 16 residues. Germline V gives CDR1 MNHEY, CDR2 SMNVEV (reference sequence). Germline trimming cut 3 bases from V and 4 bases from J; bases unmatched to any gene: 7. CDR3 protein: CASSLFSGRAGETQYF. Written as DNA, the CDR3 is TGTGCCAGCAGTTTGTTTAGCGGGAGGGCCGGAGAGACCCAGTACTTC.

The V and J genes are TRBV3-1 (or the pseudogene TRBV3-2) and TRBJ1-1, with D unresolved. The ends were cut back, 2 bases at V and 3 bases at J, with 10 bases in the middle. Per the germline V gene, CDR1 is LGHDT and CDR2 is YNNKEL (reference sequence). This CDR3 contains 14 residues. The CDR3 coding sequence is TGTGCCAGCAGCCAATTGGAGGGTTACACTGAAGCTTTCTTT. This encodes CASSQLEGYTEAFF.

The chain employs TRBV18 and TRBJ2-1, with 10 positions matching TRBD2. CDR3 size: 15 residues. Germline values: CDR1 KGHSH, CDR2 LQKENI. V dropped 3 bases and J dropped 3; count of bases not matched to a gene: 2. The chain's CDR3 is CASSPLAGDYNEQFF. The CDR3 region has the DNA TGTGCCAGCTCACCTCTAGCGGGAGACTACAATGAGCAGTTCTTC.

The gene calls are TRBV2 and TRBJ2-1; possibly TRBD2 for D (5 bases). Germline CDR1 SNHLY, CDR2 FYNNEI. The length of the CDR3 is 12 residues. V lost 7 bases to trimming and J lost 9 bases, with 13 bases between them. CDR3 loop: CASTSGFAEQFF. For the CDR3, the DNA is TGTGCCAGCACTTCGGGGTTTGCTGAGCAGTTCTTC.

This clone was detected only once. This chain joins TRBV7-2 and TRBJ2-3; no reliable D call. The germline V gene has CDR1 SGHTA and CDR2 FQGNSA. CDR3 length: 13 amino acids. V dropped 7 bases and J dropped 2 bases, with 10 bases sitting between them. The CDR3 sequence: CASNKSPTDTQYF. The CDR3 DNA is TGTGCCAGCAACAAGTCTCCCACAGATACGCAGTATTTT.

This clone was seen only once. The chain uses TRBV19 and TRBJ1-1; D not certain. The CDR3 contains 11 residues. V lost 6 bases, J lost 1 base, and 3 bases lay in between. Looked up from germline, CDR1 is LNHDA and CDR2 is SQIVND (reference sequence). Here the CDR3 DNA reads TGTGCCAGTAGGAGGAACACTGAAGCTTTCTTT. It encodes CASRRNTEAFF.

This chain joins TRBV28 and TRBJ1-1; 8 positions agree with TRBD1. The CDR3 length is 14 residues. The ends lost 8 bases at V and 1 base at J; junction bases unmatched: 6. Germline V gene sequence: CDR1 MDHEN, CDR2 SYDVKM. CDR3 sequence (DNA): TGTGCCAGCGGGGCCGGGACAGGGAACACTGAAGCTTTCTTT. It specifies CASGAGTGNTEAFF.

V gene TRBV6-5 combines with J gene TRBJ1-1; D uncertain. Germline V gives CDR1 MNHEY, CDR2 SVGAGI. Trimming stripped 4 bases from V and 2 bases from J, with 8 bases between. The CDR3 length is 13 residues. DNA for the CDR3: TGTGCCAGCAGTTCCCGGGGAAACACTGAAGCTTTCTTT. Its protein product is CASSSRGNTEAFF.

This clone was seen a few times. The J gene is TRBJ2-1, the V gene TRBV28; 7 positions match TRBD1. Germline CDR1 MDHEN, CDR2 SYDVKM. The CDR3 is 14 residues long. Trimming cost V 6 bases and J 5 bases; bases outside gene matches: 7. The CDR3 DNA sequence: TGTGCCAGCAGCTCAAGACAGGGCCACAATGAGCAGTTCTTC. It is translated as CASSSRQGHNEQFF.